The sequence of this T cell receptor beta chain was determined in a study of cytomegalovirus exposure and HLA in healthy donors. On the study more broadly: A previous analysis identified 95 million to 130 million unique TCR beta sequences derived from some 200 million T cells.

Both 60 Vbeta primers and 13 Jbeta primers went into the PCR. TCRdb keeps only in-frame clones here, not all; method: immunoSEQ multiplex PCR. The table shows some 170,000 clones, with 70% to 85% occurring only once. Looked up from germline, CDR1 is MNHEY and CDR2 is SMNVEV (reference sequence). V dropped 0 bases and J dropped 8 bases, with 10 bases sitting between them. The CDR3 has 14 amino acids. For this clone: As yet, its antigen is unknown.

Whole-study results and caveats: Of the V segments, some could not be distinguished, including TRBV6-2 and TRBV6-3, and were excluded. Near-uniform donor sequencing depth was presumed by presence/absence analyses. Within an earlier analysis, most TCR beta V segments proved productive either about 90% or about 30% of the time.

This receptor was identified in a man between 40 and 49 years old in good health and CMV-seronegative. The sample taken for sequencing was PBMCs. The genes are TRBV27 and TRBJ1-4, with D uncertain. The CDR3 DNA reads as TGTGCCAGCAGTTTATCGCAGGCCAGGGAAAAACTGTTTTTT. It specifies CASSLSQAREKLFF.